A selection of T cell receptor beta chains follows, all from one sample in a study of blood T cell repertoires in COVID-19. The assay was immunoSEQ multiplex PCR, and TCRdb's table has in-frame clones only and misses some. The sample has roughly 340,000 clones; approximately 91% are singletons. Sequencing input: peripheral blood. Receptors were obtained from a woman aged 70-85 years with COVID-19, enrolled during active disease. Both conserved end residues are part of each CDR3. A D gene is named only where the DNA matches it firmly. The size field is filled for only some rows; it gives once, few, many or a size class.

TRBJ2-1 | . | . | 15 | TRBV10-3 | TGTGCCATCAGTGCGGGGGGCCTCTCCTACAATGAGCAGTTCTTC | CAISAGGLSYNEQFF
TRBJ1-5 | TRBD1 | . | 14 | TRBV2 | TGTGCCAGCAGAACGGACAGGGCGGGTCCGCCCCAGCATTTT | CASRTDRAGPPQHF
TRBJ1-4 | TRBD1 | . | 15 | TRBV19 | TGTGCCAGTAGTACCTCAGGGGGCGCTCATGAAAAACTGTTTTTT | CASSTSGGAHEKLFF
TRBJ1-2 | . | . | 15 | TRBV6-1 | TGTGCCAGCAGTGAATTGAGGGTTCCCTATACTGGCTACACCTTC | CASSELRVPYTGYTF
TRBJ1-2 | . | once | 15 | TRBV27 | TGTGCCAGCAGTTTATTCGGTGGAGGTAACTATGGCTACACCTTC | CASSLFGGGNYGYTF
TRBJ2-7 | . | . | 16 | TRBV5-5 | TGTGCCAGCAGCTTGGATGTGTCGGGACATATCTACGAGCAGTACTTC | CASSLDVSGHIYEQYF
TRBJ2-3 | TRBD2 | . | 16 | TRBV6-5 | TGTGCCAGCAGTTCCATAGCGGGGGAGAGCACAGATACGCAGTATTTT | CASSSIAGESTDTQYF
TRBJ2-2 | . | once | 15 | TRBV6-5 | TGTGCCAGCAGTTCTAGGCAAGGGGGAACCGGGGAGCTGTTTTTT | CASSSRQGGTGELFF
TRBJ1-1 | TRBD1 | . | 14 | TRBV5-1 | TGCGCCAGCAGCCCCGCAGGGGGGACCACTGAAGCTTTCTTT | CASSPAGGTTEAFF
TRBJ1-2 | . | . | 18 | TRBV14 | TGTGCCAGCAGCCACATTGGGGCTACAGGGCGAATAGACTATGGCTACACCTTC | CASSHIGATGRIDYGYTF
TRBJ1-1 | TRBD1 | . | 14 | TRBV19 | TGTGCCAGTAGCCGACAGGGAAGGAGCACTGAAGCTTTCTTT | CASSRQGRSTEAFF
TRBJ2-7 | TRBD2 | . | 14 | TRBV6-5 | TGTGCCAGCGTTCGAGCGGGGGAATCCTACGAGCAGTACTTC | CASVRAGESYEQYF
TRBJ2-3 | TRBD1 | . | 15 | TRBV19 | TGTGCCAGTAGTGGGGACAGGTTCTCCACAGATACGCAGTATTTT | CASSGDRFSTDTQYF
TRBJ1-1 | . | once | 14 | TRBV4-1 | TGCGCCAGCAGCCCAGTTACAGGGAACACTGAAGCTTTCTTT | CASSPVTGNTEAFF
TRBJ1-2 | . | . | 15 | TRBV27 | TGTGCCAGCAGTTACAAACAGGGTTCAGTGAATGGCTACACCTTC | CASSYKQGSVNGYTF
TRBJ2-2 | TRBD1 | . | 17 | TRBV7-9 | TGTGCCAGCAGCCCACAGGGGTCAAGGGGCGACACCGGGGAGCTGTTTTTT | CASSPQGSRGDTGELFF
TRBJ1-1 | . | . | 15 | TRBV3-1/TRBV3-2 | TGTGCCAGCAGCCAAGGATCCGGGTATAGCACTGAAGCTTTCTTT | CASSQGSGYSTEAFF
TRBJ1-6 | TRBD1 | . | 13 | TRBV30 | TGTGCCTGGACGGGACAGGGGACTTCACCCCTCCACTTT | CAWTGQGTSPLHF
TRBJ1-1 | TRBD1 | . | 18 | TRBV4-2 | TGTGCCAGCAGCCAAGCTGCGGGACAGGGGCACGGGAACACTGAAGCTTTCTTT | CASSQAAGQGHGNTEAFF
TRBJ2-3 | TRBD2 | . | 15 | TRBV19 | TGTGCCAGTAGTCCTCCGGGACTAGCGATGGATACGCAGTATTTT | CASSPPGLAMDTQYF
TRBJ1-1 | . | . | 14 | TRBV6-1 | TGTGCCAGCAGTGAGAGGAGGGGGAACACTGAAGCTTTCTTT | CASSERRGNTEAFF
TRBJ2-5 | TRBD2 | . | 17 | TRBV28 | TGTGCCAGCAGTTTAGGAAGGGTAGCGGGCGCACAAGAGACCCAGTACTTC | CASSLGRVAGAQETQYF
TRBJ1-1 | TRBD1 | few | 15 | TRBV7-2 | TGTGCCAGCAGCTCCTGGGACAGGGGGAACACTGAAGCTTTCTTT | CASSSWDRGNTEAFF
TRBJ2-7 | TRBD1 | once | 13 | TRBV30 | TGTGCCTGGCGGGACAGGGGATACTACGAGCAGTACTTC | CAWRDRGYYEQYF
TRBJ1-1 | . | . | 13 | TRBV7-9 | TGTGCCAGCGCGCTCGGCGGGGGGACTGAAGCTTTCTTT | CASALGGGTEAFF
TRBJ2-5 | . | . | 11 | TRBV2 | TGTGCCAGCAGTCTAAGAGAGACCCAGTACTTC | CASSLRETQYF
TRBJ2-7 | TRBD2 | . | 16 | TRBV6-1 | TGTGCCAGCAGTGAAAACGGACTAGCGGGGAGGTACGAGCAGTACTTC | CASSENGLAGRYEQYF
TRBJ1-2 | . | . | 15 | TRBV30 | TGTGCCTGGAGTGGCCTCGTGGGGCCTTTCTATGGCTACACCTTC | CAWSGLVGPFYGYTF
TRBJ2-1 | TRBD2 | . | 14 | TRBV20-1 | TGCAGTGCTAGTTCCAGCGGGGGGGCCAGGGAGCAGTTCTTC | CSASSSGGAREQFF
TRBJ1-5 | TRBD1 | . | 18 | TRBV4-1 | TGCGCCAGCAGCCAAGATGTATCCGGGACAGGGGTTGATCAGCCCCAGCATTTT | CASSQDVSGTGVDQPQHF
TRBJ1-1 | TRBD1 | . | 13 | TRBV6-6 | TGTGCCAGCAGGTACATAGGGGGCGATGAAGCTTTCTTT | CASRYIGGDEAFF
TRBJ2-7 | TRBD1 | . | 15 | TRBV5-1 | TGCGCCAGCAGCTTTGTGACAGGGGGCTCGAACGAGCAGTACTTC | CASSFVTGGSNEQYF
TRBJ2-7 | TRBD1 | once | 14 | TRBV30 | TGTGCCTGGAGTAGCGGACAGGGGGCGAGCGAGCAGTACTTC | CAWSSGQGASEQYF
TRBJ2-7 | TRBD2 | . | 14 | TRBV20-1 | TGCAGTGCTAGTGACAGCGGGGGCCCCTACGAGCAGTACTTC | CSASDSGGPYEQYF
TRBJ1-2 | . | . | 16 | TRBV5-1 | TGCGCCAGCAGCTCGGGCGCCGGGAACATTATCTATGGCTACACCTTC | CASSSGAGNIIYGYTF
TRBJ1-4 | TRBD1 | once | 14 | TRBV7-9 | TGTGCCAGCAGCCCGACAGGGGTTAATGAAAAACTGTTTTTT | CASSPTGVNEKLFF
TRBJ1-2 | . | . | 11 | TRBV5-6 | TGTGCCAGCAGCGAGGGATTTGGCTACACCTTC | CASSEGFGYTF
TRBJ1-5 | TRBD1 | . | 13 | TRBV2 | TGTGCCAGCGGGCAGGGGGGAGGACAGCCCCAGCATTTT | CASGQGGGQPQHF
TRBJ1-2 | . | few | 17 | TRBV7-9 | TGTGCCAGCAGCTTCGGGGAAATACTCCCAATTACAAAGGGCTACACCTTC | CASSFGEILPITKGYTF
TRBJ2-7 | TRBD1 | . | 16 | TRBV27 | TGTGCCAGCAGTTTACCCACAGGGGACCTCTCCTACGAGCAGTACTTC | CASSLPTGDLSYEQYF
TRBJ2-1 | . | once | 13 | TRBV2 | TGTGCCGTGCGGGGACGTCACTACAATGAGCAGTTCTTC | CAVRGRHYNEQFF
TRBJ2-3 | TRBD2 | . | 16 | TRBV4-1 | TGCGCCAGCAGCCAAGAACGGCGGGGGGGCACAGATACGCAGTATTTT | CASSQERRGGTDTQYF
TRBJ1-6 | . | . | 12 | TRBV28 | TGTGCCAGCAGTTTAAGAGATTCACCCCTCCACTTT | CASSLRDSPLHF
TRBJ2-1 | TRBD2 | . | 16 | TRBV2 | TGTGCCAGCAGGCAGGGACTAGCGGGGGGGTACAATGAGCAGTTCTTC | CASRQGLAGGYNEQFF
TRBJ1-6 | TRBD1 | . | 15 | TRBV23-1 | TGCGCCAGCAGTCGGAGGGACAGTGATAATTCACCCCTCCACTTT | CASSRRDSDNSPLHF
TRBJ2-3 | TRBD1 | . | 14 | TRBV5-8 | TGTGCCAGCGCCATGACAGGGGGTACAGATACGCAGTATTTT | CASAMTGGTDTQYF
TRBJ1-1 | TRBD1 | . | 14 | TRBV27 | TGTGCCAGCAGGCCCGACAGGGTGAACACTGAAGCTTTCTTT | CASRPDRVNTEAFF
TRBJ2-7 | TRBD1 | . | 14 | TRBV3-1/TRBV3-2 | TGTGCCAGCAGCCAATCGGCAGGGGACAGAGGGCAGTACTTC | CASSQSAGDRGQYF
TRBJ2-2 | TRBD2 | . | 16 | TRBV19 | TGTGCCAGTAGGGCTGTAGCGGGGGCCAACACCGGGGAGCTGTTTTTT | CASRAVAGANTGELFF
TRBJ2-5 | TRBD2 | . | 17 | TRBV19 | TGTGCCAGTAGAACTCCGCCGGGACTAGGGGCCCCAGAGACCCAGTACTTC | CASRTPPGLGAPETQYF
TRBJ1-6 | TRBD1 | . | 18 | TRBV27 | TGTGCCAGCAGTTACACCGGGACAGGGGTAGTTTATAATTCACCCCTCCACTTT | CASSYTGTGVVYNSPLHF
TRBJ2-1 | . | . | 14 | TRBV24-1 | TGTGCCACCAGTAGGGCAGGGGCTCGGAATGAGCAGTTCTTC | CATSRAGARNEQFF
TRBJ1-2 | TRBD1 | . | 15 | TRBV24-1 | TGTGCCACCAGTGAACCTGGACAGGGGCTAGGCGGCTACACCTTC | CATSEPGQGLGGYTF
TRBJ1-2 | . | . | 14 | TRBV9 | TGTGCCAGCAGCGTAGAGTCGGGGAGTTATGGCTACACCTTC | CASSVESGSYGYTF
TRBJ2-1 | . | . | 14 | TRBV19 | TGTGCCAGTAGACAGGGAGGGGAAAACAATGAGCAGTTCTTC | CASRQGGENNEQFF